The rows below give T cell receptor beta chains drawn from one sample of a study of breast tumors, draining lymph nodes, adjacent tissues. Each CDR3 protein gets one entry after TCRdb re-called the multiplex PCR reads with MiXCR. The sample has approximately 210,000 distinct CDR3 sequences, around 34% seen once. The specimen sequenced was axillary lymph node tissue. The receptors were gathered from a female donor with breast cancer. Some clones in this sample may be carry-over from other donors' samples. CDR3s include the opening cysteine and the closing phenylalanine or tryptophan. The D gene is left open where the match is weak. The size field is filled for only some rows; it gives once, few, many or a size class.

v_gene,abundance,d_gene,j_gene,CDR3nt,CDR3aa
TRBV29-1,many,-,TRBJ2-5,TGCAGCGTTGAACGATCCCACCAAGAGACCCAGTACTTC,CSVERSHQETQYF
TRBV2,-,TRBD2,TRBJ2-1,TGTGCCAGCCACCAGGCTAGCGGGGGGACCAATGAGCAGTTCTTC,CASHQASGGTNEQFF
TRBV28,few,-,TRBJ1-4,TGTGCCAGCAGTTTAGATTTCGGAGGGAAAAAACTGTTTTTT,CASSLDFGGKKLFF
TRBV11-2,many,-,TRBJ2-5,TGTGCCAGCAGCTTAGTAATCGGTGGGGGCCAAGAGACCCAGTACTTC,CASSLVIGGGQETQYF
TRBV6-5,many,-,TRBJ1-4,TGTGCCAGCAGGGGAACAGGGATAAGAACTAATGAAAAACTGTTTTTT,CASRGTGIRTNEKLFF
TRBV7-3,many,TRBD1,TRBJ2-1,TGTGCCAGCAGCTCAACCGGGACAGGGCACCGCAATGAGCAGTTCTTC,CASSSTGTGHRNEQFF
TRBV19,many,TRBD2,TRBJ2-7,TGTGCCAGTAGTATTCCCGGACTAGCGGGACCGGGTGAGCAGTACTTC,CASSIPGLAGPGEQYF
TRBV20-1,many,-,TRBJ2-2,TGCAGTGCTAGCGGGCATACCGGGGAGCTGTTTTTT,CSASGHTGELFF
TRBV20-1,-,TRBD1,TRBJ1-5,TGCAGTGCTAGAGGACAGGGTCAGCCCCAGCATTTT,CSARGQGQPQHF
TRBV2,many,-,TRBJ2-2,TGTGCCAGCAGTGATGGCGGAAAACCCCCCGGGGAGCTGTTTTTT,CASSDGGKPPGELFF
TRBV29-1,-,TRBD1,TRBJ1-3,TGCAGCGGTACAGGGGCGGCTGGAAACACCATATATTTT,CSGTGAAGNTIYF
TRBV3-1,few,-,TRBJ2-1,TGTGCCAGCAGCCAAGATTATCACAGTTTCGATGAGCAGTTCTTC,CASSQDYHSFDEQFF
TRBV7-2,-,TRBD1,TRBJ2-4,TGTGCCAGCAGCTCCACAGGGGTATTAGACATTCAGTACTTC,CASSSTGVLDIQYF
TRBV20-1,many,-,TRBJ1-3,TGCAGTGCTAGACTCCGCGGTTTCTCTGGAAACACCATATATTTT,CSARLRGFSGNTIYF
TRBV11-2,many,-,TRBJ2-6,TGTGCCAGCAGCTTCTCACAGGGTTATGGGGCCAACGTCCTGACTTTC,CASSFSQGYGANVLTF
TRBV20-1,many,-,TRBJ2-3,TGCAGTGCTAGAGATAACTCCCTAGGGGGTGAAGATACGCAGTATTTT,CSARDNSLGGEDTQYF
TRBV2,-,TRBD2,TRBJ2-5,TGTGCCAGCACAGGGCCTAGCGGGGGACCGAGGGGGGAGACCCAGTACTTC,CASTGPSGGPRGETQYF
TRBV19,many,TRBD1,TRBJ1-2,TGTGCCAGTAGTACGGGACAGGGGAGTCAGTATGGCTACACCTTC,CASSTGQGSQYGYTF
TRBV19,many,-,TRBJ1-5,TGTGCCAGTAGTATAGAAAATAGCAATCAGCCCCAGCATTTT,CASSIENSNQPQHF
TRBV6-1,many,-,TRBJ1-2,TGTGCCAGCAGTGCCCTCCTGGTCTATGGCTACACCTTC,CASSALLVYGYTF
TRBV9,many,TRBD2,TRBJ2-1,TGTGCCAGCAGCGCAAGGACTAGCGGGAGCCATGAGCAGTTCTTC,CASSARTSGSHEQFF
TRBV28,-,TRBD1,TRBJ2-7,TGTGCCAGCAGTCGCACGGACAGGGTCTGGAACGAGCAGTACTTC,CASSRTDRVWNEQYF
TRBV20-1,-,TRBD2,TRBJ2-1,TGCAGTGCTAGAGCTCCTGGCGGGAGCCGCTACACTGAGCAGTTCTTC,CSARAPGGSRYTEQFF
TRBV3-1,few,-,TRBJ2-2,TGTGCCAGCAGCCAAGTTTCGACATCCGGGGAGCTGTTTTTT,CASSQVSTSGELFF
TRBV5-4,-,TRBD1,TRBJ2-2,TGTGCCAGCATCCTACAGGGGACCGGGGAGCTGTTTTTT,CASILQGTGELFF
TRBV24-1,many,-,TRBJ1-5,TGTGCCACCAGTGATAATGAACAGGGATATCGGGATCAGCCCCAGCATTTT,CATSDNEQGYRDQPQHF
TRBV7-9,-,-,TRBJ1-2,TGTGCCAGCAGCTTAGTCGGGCCCTACTATGGCTACACCTTC,CASSLVGPYYGYTF
TRBV5-6,many,-,TRBJ2-2,TGTGCCAGCAGGCTCATGGGGCAGGGCAACACCGGGGAGCTGTTTTTT,CASRLMGQGNTGELFF
TRBV9,many,TRBD2,TRBJ2-2,TGTGCCAGCAGCGTAGCTAGCGGTCCCACCGGGGAGCTGTTTTTT,CASSVASGPTGELFF
TRBV19,-,TRBD1,TRBJ1-3,TGTGCCAGTAGTCCCGGGACAGGGGACTCCTATGGCTACACCATATATTTT,CASSPGTGDSYGYTIYF
TRBV29-1,many,TRBD1,TRBJ2-1,TGCAGGGGACAGAGCTCCTACAATGAGCAGTTCTTC,CRGQSSYNEQFF
TRBV30,-,TRBD1,TRBJ2-3,TGTGCCTGGAGTACCGGGGACAGGGCTACAGATACGCAGTATTTT,CAWSTGDRATDTQYF
TRBV4-3,many,TRBD1,TRBJ1-4,TGCGCCAGCAGCCCTAGACAGGGGAGGGGTGAAAAACTGTTTTTT,CASSPRQGRGEKLFF
TRBV7-9,-,TRBD1,TRBJ1-1,TGTGCCAGCAACCGGGACAGGAACACTGAAGCTTTCTTT,CASNRDRNTEAFF
TRBV3-1,-,TRBD2,TRBJ2-1,TGTGCCAGCAGCCAGATGCTAGCGGGGGGCTACAATGAGCAGTTCTTC,CASSQMLAGGYNEQFF
TRBV4-3,many,-,TRBJ2-5,TGCGCCAGCAGCCAAGGTCTAGGAGCTGAGACCCAGTACTTC,CASSQGLGAETQYF